These 25 T cell receptor beta chains were sequenced from one sample in a study of T cell repertoires in cytomegalovirus infection. Each CDR3 protein is one row after TCRdb ran MiXCR on the reads. Of over 250,000 distinct CDR3 sequences in the sample, 20% to 25% were seen once. No antigens are known for them. The starting material was cultured PBMCs, obtained from culture after CMV antigen stimulation. These receptors were obtained from a human donor in good health (CMV status not recorded). Some clones in this sample may be carry-over from other donors' samples.

This rearrangement joins TRBV5-5 to TRBJ2-5, with a tentative D call TRBD2 (6 bases). There are 15 residues in the CDR3. Trimming stripped 5 bases from V and 4 bases from J, with 18 bases between. Germline V gives CDR1 SGHKS, CDR2 YYEKEE (reference sequence). The CDR3 DNA follows: TGTGCCAGCAGATCGGACATGTGGCGGGGAGAGACCCAGTACTTC. The encoded protein is CASRSDMWRGETQYF.

V is TRBV19 and J is TRBJ2-1; D gene ambiguous. Germline CDR1 LNHDA, CDR2 SQIVND (reference sequence). This CDR3 comprises 13 residues. The V gene lost 4 bases and the J gene lost 7 bases, with 11 bases spanning the gap. In nucleotides, the CDR3 is TGTGCCAGTAGTAGCACCAGCGATAATGAGCAGTTCTTC. This encodes CASSSTSDNEQFF.

This clonotype was found once. The chain uses TRBV24-1 and TRBJ2-1, with 7 bases aligning to TRBD2. Trimming took 5 bases from V and 6 from J; bases not matched to a gene: 12. This CDR3 has 16 residues. Looked up from germline, CDR1 is KGHDR and CDR2 is SFDVKD. The chain's CDR3 is CATSVGGRVSGNEQFF. The DNA for the CDR3 is TGTGCCACCAGTGTCGGGGGGAGGGTATCGGGCAATGAGCAGTTCTTC.

This clonotype occurred a few times. The chain uses TRBV19 and TRBJ1-5, with TRBD1 matching 7 bases. This CDR3 is 17 amino acids long. Trimming removed 5 bases from V and 7 bases from J; junction bases left unmatched: 17. CDR1 is LNHDA, CDR2 SQIVND, per germline (reference sequence). CDR3 DNA sequence: TGTGCCAGTAGTCCCCCAGGCGGAGGGGGCGGCCGACAGCCCCAGCATTTT. Encoded protein: CASSPPGGGGGRQPQHF. Combining the CDR3 with reference TRBV19 and TRBJ1-5 gives the whole variable domain DGGITQSPKYLFRKEGQNVTLSCEQNLNHDAMYWYRQDPGQGLRLIYYSQIVNDFQKGDIAEGYSVSREKKESFPLTVTSAQKNPTAFYLCASSPPGGGGGRQPQHFGDGTRLSIL.

The chain carries TRBV7-9 and TRBJ2-3, with TRBD2 identical over 8 bases. Per the germline V gene, CDR1 is SEHNR and CDR2 is FQNEAQ (reference sequence). The CDR3 is 15 amino acids. V dropped 4 bases and J dropped 4; count of bases not matched to a gene: 7. The CDR3, as DNA: TGTGCCAGCAGCTCATACAGGACTAGCTCAGATACGCAGTATTTT. It is translated as CASSSYRTSSDTQYF.

In nucleotides, the CDR3 is TGTGCCAGTAGTACCCACATTTACCGGGACCCAAAAGAAGCTTTCTTT. It yields the protein CASSTHIYRDPKEAFF. V usage is TRBV19 and J usage is TRBJ1-1; D is possibly TRBD1 (5 bases). Trimming cost V 4 bases and J 8 bases, with 23 bases left between them. Germline CDR1 and CDR2: LNHDA and SQIVND (reference sequence). This CDR3 has 16 amino acids.

This clonotype was picked up one time. The chain combines TRBV30 with TRBJ1-1; the match to TRBD1 covers 9 bases. This CDR3 comprises 13 residues. Germline CDR1 and CDR2: GTSNPN and SVGIG (reference sequence). Trimming cost V 2 bases and J 7 bases; bases outside gene matches: 5. DNA for the CDR3: TGTGCCTGGAGTTGGACAGGGGACAGTGAAGCTTTCTTT. This codes for CAWSWTGDSEAFF.

Comment on this clonotype: The germline gene is not matched at one end of the junction; a read error may be the cause. The chain carries TRBV12-3 or TRBV12-4 and TRBJ2-1; TRBD2 agrees at 10 bases. The CDR3 consists of 15 residues. CDR3 amino acids: CASSYIAGGPNEQVF. CDR3 DNA: TGTGCCAGCAGCTACATAGCGGGGGGCCCGAATGAGCAGGTCTTC.

The chain links TRBV20-1 to TRBJ2-1; 7 bases fit TRBD2. The CDR3 is 16 residues long. V lost 0 bases and J lost 2; bases outside the gene matches: 7. Looked up from germline, CDR1 is DFQATT and CDR2 is SNEGSKA (reference sequence). The CDR3 DNA sequence: TGCAGTGCTAGAGAAAGGGTGGGAGGGCCCTACAATGAGCAGTTCTTC. Translation gives CSARERVGGPYNEQFF.

The chain couples TRBV7-9 to TRBJ2-7; TRBD2 matches at 8 bases. CDR1 is SEHNR, CDR2 FQNEAQ, per germline (reference sequence). This CDR3 has 15 residues. Trimming cost V 4 bases and J 3 bases; bases outside gene matches: 8. The CDR3 DNA follows: TGTGCCAGCAGCTCCCAAGCGGGAGTTGGCTACGAGCAGTACTTC. Translation gives CASSSQAGVGYEQYF.

Many counts were recorded for this clonotype. The gene calls are TRBV7-6 and TRBJ2-5; D unresolved. The germline V gene encodes CDR1 SGHVS and CDR2 FNYEAQ. Trimming pared 5 bases from V and 5 bases from J, leaving 12 bases between. The CDR3 runs 13 residues. In nucleotides, the CDR3 is TGTGCCAGCAGCCCCGTAGGCTTGGAGACCCAGTACTTC. Residues: CASSPVGLETQYF.

The V call is TRBV19, the J call TRBJ2-6, with D hard to call. In germline, CDR1 is LNHDA, CDR2 SQIVND (reference sequence). The CDR3 consists of 15 residues. V dropped 1 base and J dropped 0 bases, with 4 bases sitting between them. CDR3 in DNA: TGTGCCAGTAGTATAGCCGTCTCTGGGGCCAACGTCCTGACTTTC. The encoded protein is CASSIAVSGANVLTF.

The rearrangement joins TRBV25-1 to TRBJ1-2, with 7 bases identical to TRBD1. In germline, CDR1 is MGHDK, CDR2 SYGVNS. The CDR3 loop spans 13 amino acids. The J segment lost 6 bases and the V segment lost 6 bases, leaving 7 bases of the junction unmatched. This CDR3 is CASRPGQENGYTF. CDR3 coding DNA: TGTGCCAGCAGGCCCGGACAGGAGAATGGCTACACCTTC.

This clonotype was observed at least ten times. The rearrangement uses TRBV7-6 and TRBJ2-1; 8 nucleotides line up with TRBD1. The germline V gene encodes CDR1 SGHVS and CDR2 FNYEAQ. V was pared by 5 bases and J by 7 bases, with 7 bases of the junction left unmatched. The CDR3 spans 14 residues. The CDR3 loop reads CASSQRQGPNEQFF. Written as DNA, the CDR3 is TGTGCCAGCAGCCAACGACAGGGGCCAAATGAGCAGTTCTTC.

This clonotype was found a few times. V usage is TRBV29-1 and J usage is TRBJ1-1, with D perhaps matching TRBD1 (6 bases). Germline assignment: CDR1 SQVTM and CDR2 ANQGSEA. The V gene lost 4 bases and the J gene lost 7 bases, with 19 bases spanning the gap. The CDR3 is made up of 14 amino acids. The CDR3 sequence: CSVGRLRGDYEAFF. The CDR3 region has the DNA TGCAGCGTTGGACGACTCAGGGGAGATTATGAAGCTTTCTTT.

This clonotype was recorded at least ten times. V usage is TRBV7-2 and J usage is TRBJ2-7; 10 nucleotides match TRBD1. CDR1 and CDR2 from the germline V gene are SGHTA and FQGNSA. CDR3 length: 14 residues. Trimming cost V 5 bases and J 4 bases; bases outside gene matches: 5. In nucleotides, the CDR3 is TGTGCCAGCAGCCCCCGACAGGGGGCGTACGAGCAGTACTTC. It encodes CASSPRQGAYEQYF.

A few counts support this clonotype. V gene TRBV29-1 combines with J gene TRBJ2-1; D remains unclear. This CDR3 is built from 13 residues. Trimming removed 7 bases at V and 8 bases at J, with 18 bases between. Germline CDR1 is SQVTM and CDR2 is ANQGSEA. CDR3 amino acids: CSGSTQRGDEQFF. The CDR3 DNA reads as TGCAGCGGGTCCACCCAGCGAGGCGATGAGCAGTTCTTC.

This clonotype showed up just a few times. The chain employs TRBV12-3 or TRBV12-4 and TRBJ2-5, with D perhaps given as TRBD1 or TRBD2 (6 bases each). This CDR3 is 15 amino acids long. Trimming cost V 3 bases and J 4 bases, with 15 bases left between them. CDR3 sequence reads: CASSLRDNFVETQYF. In DNA, the CDR3 is TGTGCCAGCAGTTTGCGGGACAACTTCGTAGAGACCCAGTACTTC.

This clonotype was detected only a few times. This chain uses TRBV7-2 with TRBJ2-4; 7 bases agree with TRBD2. Unmatched junction bases numbered 11, after V lost 1 base and J lost 8 bases. This CDR3 is built from 16 residues. In germline, CDR1 is SGHTA, CDR2 FQGNSA. The CDR3 reads CASSLVGREAPDIQYF. The CDR3 coding sequence is TGTGCCAGCAGCTTAGTTGGCCGGGAGGCTCCGGACATTCAGTACTTC.

This clonotype was counted a few times. The chain has TRBV20-1 and TRBJ2-2; tentative D call: TRBD2 (7 bases). CDR1 is DFQATT and CDR2 is SNEGSKA in the germline V gene (reference sequence). The CDR3 contains 15 residues. With 0 bases removed from V and 5 bases from J, the gap between germline ends came to 13 bases. The CDR3 bases are TGCAGTGCTAGAGATGGTGGGGGGGCAACCGGGGAGCTGTTTTTT. It encodes CSARDGGGATGELFF.

This clonotype was detected only a few times. The chain employs TRBV28 and TRBJ2-3, with 10 bases identical to TRBD1. The CDR3 consists of 15 residues. With 6 bases clipped from V and 6 bases from J, the junction kept 9 bases outside the gene matches. The germline V gene encodes CDR1 MDHEN and CDR2 SYDVKM. The CDR3 region is CASSGTGENVDTQYF. The CDR3 DNA sequence: TGTGCCAGCAGCGGGACAGGGGAAAATGTGGATACGCAGTATTTT.

V is TRBV6-1 and J is TRBJ2-7; TRBD2 agrees at 9 bases. V gave up 5 bases and J gave up 0 bases; unmatched junction bases: 5. Germline lookup yields CDR1 MNHNS and CDR2 SASEGT. This CDR3 spans 15 amino acids. CDR3 coding DNA: TGTGCCAGCAGTCGTAATAGCGGGAGCTCCTACGAGCAGTACTTC. Translation gives CASSRNSGSSYEQYF.

This clonotype was counted between two and nine times. The rearrangement uses TRBV12-3 or TRBV12-4 and TRBJ2-7; 8 positions match TRBD1. This CDR3 is 15 amino acids long. Losses at the gene ends were 6 bases for V and 3 bases for J; bases not matched to a gene: 10. The CDR3 sequence: CASRFMGGQGYEQYF. The DNA for the CDR3 is TGTGCCAGCAGATTTATGGGCGGACAGGGCTACGAGCAGTACTTC.

This clonotype was detected only a few times. This chain joins TRBV5-6 and TRBJ2-1; possible D gene TRBD1, 6 bases. Trimming removed 2 bases from V and 2 bases from J, with 11 bases in between. CDR1 is SGHDT, CDR2 YYEEEE, per germline. The CDR3 runs to 15 residues. CDR3 sequence reads: CASSFIDRTYNEQFF. Here the CDR3 DNA reads TGTGCCAGCAGCTTTATAGACAGGACCTACAATGAGCAGTTCTTC. The entire variable domain, with the rest obtained from reference TRBV5-6 and TRBJ2-1, is as follows: DAGVTQSPTHLIKTRGQQVTLRCSPKSGHDTVSWYQQALGQGPQFIFQYYEEEERQRGNFPDRFSGHQFPNYSSELNVNALLLGDSALYLCASSFIDRTYNEQFFGPGTRLTVL.

The rearrangement joins TRBV29-1 to TRBJ2-7, with 9 bases aligning to TRBD2. The CDR3 extends over 17 amino acids. The V gene end was trimmed by 2 bases and the J gene end by 3 bases; junction bases not matched to a gene: 14. Germline CDR1 and CDR2: SQVTM and ANQGSEA. CDR3 sequence (DNA): TGCAGCGTTGAAAACCCCCCTGATCTAGCGGGGAACTACGAGCAGTACTTC. The encoded protein is CSVENPPDLAGNYEQYF.